This T cell receptor beta chain was captured by sequencing in a study of human T cells and chemical hapten exposure. Findings and limits, study-wide: The donors suffered from alopecia, so their immune response may not match that of healthy people. Unchanged with DPC sensitization were TCRs above 1 in 1000 frequency.

As the library was built, unique molecular identifiers were attached to individual cDNA molecules. TCRdb re-called the RACE reads through MiXCR, storing one row per CDR3 protein. The table includes roughly 14,000 distinct CDR3 sequences, 16% detected once. The time point: patch test 1, 2 weeks after DPC sensitization. This sample's treatment: therapeutic diphenylcyclopropenone sensitization with weekly scalp DPC. Blood collection took place prior to placing each patch test. V gave up 7 bases and J gave up 5 bases, with 11 bases separating them. The CDR3 loop spans 12 amino acids. The sample holds many counts of this clonotype. Its antigen is still unknown.

This material consisted of whole blood, taken in connection with sensitization to the hapten diphenylcyclopropenone (DPC). The sequence was obtained from a woman aged 25-40 years with alopecia areata. Some clones in this sample may be carry-over from other donors' samples. The rearrangement links TRBV12-3 or TRBV12-4 to TRBJ1-2; D unclear. CDR3 in amino acids: CASTWGGYGYTF. As DNA, the CDR3 is TGTGCCAGCACCTGGGGAGGGTATGGCTACACCTTC.